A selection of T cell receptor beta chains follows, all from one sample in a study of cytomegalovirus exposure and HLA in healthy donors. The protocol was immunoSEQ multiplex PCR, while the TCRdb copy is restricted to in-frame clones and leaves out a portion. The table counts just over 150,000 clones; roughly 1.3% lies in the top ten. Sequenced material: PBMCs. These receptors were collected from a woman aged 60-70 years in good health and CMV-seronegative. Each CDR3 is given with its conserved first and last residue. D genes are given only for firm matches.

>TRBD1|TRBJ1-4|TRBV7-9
CASSPGDRSEKLFF
TGTGCCAGCAGCCCCGGGGACAGGAGTGAAAAACTGTTTTTT
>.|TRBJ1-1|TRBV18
CASSPRQGPETEAFF
TGTGCCAGCTCACCACGTCAGGGGCCCGAAACTGAAGCTTTCTTT
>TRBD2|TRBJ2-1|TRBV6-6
CASSVIAGVYNEQFF
TGTGCCAGCAGTGTTATAGCGGGGGTTTACAATGAGCAGTTCTTC
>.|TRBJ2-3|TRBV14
CASSLRTVTDTQYF
TGTGCCAGCAGCCTAAGGACAGTCACAGATACGCAGTATTTT
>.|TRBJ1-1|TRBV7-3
CASSLQHLNTEAFF
TGTGCCAGCAGCTTACAACACCTGAACACTGAAGCTTTCTTT
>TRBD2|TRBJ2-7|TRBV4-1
CASSQGIASGGYEQYF
TGCGCCAGCAGCCAGGGGATTGCTAGCGGGGGCTACGAGCAGTACTTC
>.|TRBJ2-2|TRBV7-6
CASSLETGSVGGELFF
TGTGCCAGCAGCTTAGAAACCGGGTCCGTCGGCGGGGAGCTGTTTTTT
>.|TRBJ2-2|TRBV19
CASSIGKGDKDTGELFF
TGTGCCAGTAGTATAGGGAAGGGGGATAAGGACACCGGGGAGCTGTTTTTT
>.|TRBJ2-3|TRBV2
CASSEEGAGTDTQYF
TGTGCCAGCAGTGAGGAGGGGGCAGGCACAGATACGCAGTATTTT
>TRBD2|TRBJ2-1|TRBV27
CASSLLLAGGYNEQFF
TGTGCCAGCAGTTTACTACTAGCGGGAGGTTACAATGAGCAGTTCTTC
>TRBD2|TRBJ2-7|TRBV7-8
CASSLGTSGGTYEQYF
TGTGCCAGCAGCTTAGGGACTAGCGGGGGAACCTACGAGCAGTACTTC
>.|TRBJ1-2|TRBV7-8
CASSLDAGAGYTF
TGTGCCAGCAGCTTAGACGCAGGGGCTGGCTACACCTTC
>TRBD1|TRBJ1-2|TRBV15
CATSRGPGTGTVGYTF
TGTGCCACCAGCAGAGGCCCCGGGACAGGGACGGTAGGCTACACCTTC
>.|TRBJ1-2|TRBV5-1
CASSLRTDGGYTF
TGCGCCAGCAGCTTAAGGACAGACGGTGGCTACACCTTC
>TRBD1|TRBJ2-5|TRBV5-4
CASSPDREETQYF
TGTGCCAGCAGCCCGGACAGGGAAGAGACCCAGTACTTC
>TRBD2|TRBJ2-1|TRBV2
CASSERGGPNEQFF
TGTGCCAGCAGTGAGCGGGGGGGACCGAATGAGCAGTTCTTC
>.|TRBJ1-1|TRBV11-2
CASSSGALNTEAFF
TGTGCCAGCAGCTCAGGGGCCCTGAACACTGAAGCTTTCTTT
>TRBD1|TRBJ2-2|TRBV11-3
CASSFTGTGGSGELFF
TGTGCCAGCAGCTTTACCGGGACAGGGGGAAGCGGGGAGCTGTTTTTT
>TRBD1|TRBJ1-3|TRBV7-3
CASSQTGAAGNTIYF
TGTGCCAGCAGTCAAACAGGGGCGGCTGGAAACACCATATATTTT
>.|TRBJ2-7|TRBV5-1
CASSPQPWASLRDEQYF
TGCGCCAGCAGCCCCCAGCCTTGGGCCAGCCTAAGAGACGAGCAGTACTTC
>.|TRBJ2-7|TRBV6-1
CASPPFRGAVEEQYF
TGTGCCAGCCCTCCCTTTAGGGGCGCGGTGGAAGAGCAGTACTTC
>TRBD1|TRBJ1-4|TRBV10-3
CAISESTGGRNEKLFF
TGTGCCATCAGTGAGTCGACAGGGGGCCGGAATGAAAAACTGTTTTTT
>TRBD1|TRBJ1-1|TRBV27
CATYPLDRDHTEAFF
TGTGCCACCTACCCCCTTGACAGGGATCACACTGAAGCTTTCTTT
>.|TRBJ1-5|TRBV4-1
CASSHRRLTEGGQPQHF
TGCGCCAGCAGCCACCGAAGACTTACTGAAGGCGGTCAGCCCCAGCATTTT
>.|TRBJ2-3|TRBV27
CASSFPDRSGDTQYF
TGTGCCAGCAGTTTTCCCGACAGATCGGGAGATACGCAGTATTTT
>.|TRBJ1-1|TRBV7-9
CASIGGAGMRGTEAFF
TGTGCCAGTATTGGGGGCGCCGGTATGAGGGGCACTGAAGCTTTCTTT
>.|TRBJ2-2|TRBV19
CASRLGGNTGELFF
TGTGCCAGTAGATTGGGGGGGAACACCGGGGAGCTGTTTTTT
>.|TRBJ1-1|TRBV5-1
CASSSLYLNTEAFF
TGCGCCAGCAGCTCGCTCTATTTGAACACTGAAGCTTTCTTT
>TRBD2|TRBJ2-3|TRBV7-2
CASSPGLAATDTQYF
TGTGCCAGCAGCCCGGGACTAGCAGCCACAGATACGCAGTATTTT
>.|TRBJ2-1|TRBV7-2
CASSLSGRLYNEQFF
TGTGCCAGCAGCTTATCCGGTCGCCTTTACAATGAGCAGTTCTTC
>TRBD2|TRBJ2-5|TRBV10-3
CASQSGTNQETQYF
TGTGCCAGCCAGAGCGGGACCAACCAAGAGACCCAGTACTTC
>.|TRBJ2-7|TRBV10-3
CAISESTPLEQYF
TGTGCCATCAGTGAGTCGACTCCGTTGGAGCAGTACTTC
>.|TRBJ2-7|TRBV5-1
CASSSRPAGGIQPSSYEQYF
TGCGCCAGCAGCTCCCGCCCCGCAGGGGGGATACAACCTAGTTCCTACGAGCAGTACTTC
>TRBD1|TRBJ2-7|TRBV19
CASSTRDSYEQYF
TGTGCCAGTAGTACCCGGGACAGCTACGAGCAGTACTTC
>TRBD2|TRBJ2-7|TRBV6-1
CASSAAGGRNEQYF
TGTGCCAGCAGTGCGGCGGGGGGGCGGAACGAGCAGTACTTC
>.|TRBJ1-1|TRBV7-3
CASSEGPESHEAFF
TGTGCCAGCAGCGAGGGCCCCGAGTCACATGAAGCTTTCTTT